A selection of T cell receptor beta chains follows, all from one sample in a study of identical twins. MiXCR, applied by TCRdb to the 5' RACE reads, yields one record per CDR3 protein. The table has about 240,000 distinct CDR3 sequences, roughly 13% seen once; the top ten hold approximately 4%. The data also belong to a second study, concerning yellow fever vaccine responses in identical twins.

The source material was memory (CD45RO+) T cells sorted from blood. The receptors here all came from a woman under 30 in good health. Each CDR3 is given with its conserved first and last residue. The D gene is left open where the match is weak. A clone size is listed for some rows: how often the clone was seen (once, few, many), or a class if it is expanded.

>TRBJ2-6|.|TRBV3-1|few
CASSQLVGTGANVLTF
TGTGCCAGCAGCCAGCTTGTAGGGACTGGGGCCAACGTCCTGACTTTC
>TRBJ2-7|.|TRBV4-1|.
CASSHNNNYEQYF
TGCGCCAGCAGCCATAATAATAACTACGAGCAGTACTTC
>TRBJ2-4|TRBD1|TRBV20-1|few
CSASSRGQAKNIQYF
TGCAGTGCTAGCAGCAGGGGGCAGGCCAAAAACATTCAGTACTTC
>TRBJ2-7|TRBD1|TRBV25-1|many
CASAQGLYEQYF
TGTGCCAGCGCACAGGGGCTCTACGAGCAGTACTTC
>TRBJ2-7|TRBD2|TRBV27|few
CASSGSSGRYEQYF
TGTGCCAGCAGTGGGAGTAGCGGGAGGTACGAGCAGTACTTC
>TRBJ2-7|.|TRBV12-3/TRBV12-4|.
CASSHRTAYEQCF
TGTGCCAGCAGTCACCGGACGGCCTACGAGCAGTGCTTC
>TRBJ2-3|TRBD1|TRBV10-1|.
CASSRTGRTDTQYF
TGCGCCAGCAGTAGGACAGGACGCACAGATACGCAGTATTTT
>TRBJ2-1|TRBD2|TRBV20-1|few
CSARDVVTSSDEQFF
TGCAGTGCTAGAGATGTAGTGACTAGCAGCGATGAGCAGTTCTTC
>TRBJ2-7|TRBD1|TRBV4-2|few
CASSQDPGQGTEQYF
TGTGCCAGCAGCCAAGATCCGGGACAGGGTACCGAGCAGTACTTC
>TRBJ2-1|.|TRBV20-1|.
CSAVRTELYNEQFF
TGCAGTGCTGTACGGACAGAACTCTACAATGAGCAGTTCTTC
>TRBJ2-3|.|TRBV18|.
CASSPRRDSGGDTQYF
TGTGCCAGCTCACCTCGGCGCGACTCCGGGGGAGATACGCAGTATTTT
>TRBJ2-5|TRBD2|TRBV7-9|many
CATSTGGFGETQYF
TGTGCCACCAGTACGGGAGGTTTCGGAGAGACCCAGTACTTC
>TRBJ2-3|.|TRBV12-3/TRBV12-4|many
CASRKEDTQYF
TGTGCCAGCAGGAAGGAAGATACGCAGTATTTT
>TRBJ2-6|TRBD1|TRBV9|many
CASSVRTGSGANVLTF
TGTGCCAGCAGCGTAAGGACAGGCTCTGGGGCCAACGTCCTGACTTTC
>TRBJ2-5|.|TRBV12-3/TRBV12-4|few
CASSGQSLQETQYF
TGTGCCAGCAGCGGACAGTCCCTCCAAGAGACCCAGTACTTC
>TRBJ2-6|.|TRBV19|many
CASLSVSGANVLTF
TGTGCCAGTCTCTCCGTCTCTGGGGCCAACGTCCTGACTTTC
>TRBJ1-5|TRBD1|TRBV28|.
CASSGTGVGNQPQHF
TGTGCCAGCAGTGGGACAGGGGTAGGCAATCAGCCCCAGCATTTT
>TRBJ2-7|.|TRBV4-2|.
CASSQDKGSTYEQYF
TGTGCCAGCAGCCAAGATAAGGGCTCCACTTACGAGCAGTACTTC
>TRBJ2-4|.|TRBV20-1|few
CSARALDGDAYIQYF
TGCAGTGCTAGAGCATTGGACGGAGATGCTTACATTCAGTACTTC
>TRBJ2-3|.|TRBV7-9|.
CASSLDSAGFSTDTQYF
TGTGCCAGCAGCTTAGATAGCGCGGGGTTCAGCACAGATACGCAGTATTTT
>TRBJ2-2|.|TRBV20-1|.
CSAEMNTGELFF
TGCAGTGCCGAGATGAACACCGGGGAGCTGTTTTTT
>TRBJ2-7|.|TRBV7-4|.
CACSLRVSLPTQSSYEQYF
TGTGCCTGCAGCTTACGCGTGAGTCTACCCACCCAGAGCTCCTACGAGCAGTACTTC
>TRBJ1-6|.|TRBV7-9|.
CASSLGRYNSPLHF
TGTGCCAGCAGCTTAGGACGGTATAATTCACCCCTCCACTTT
>TRBJ1-5|.|TRBV12-3/TRBV12-4|.
CASSWRQDHQPQHF
TGTGCCAGCAGTTGGCGGCAGGACCATCAGCCCCAGCATTTT
>TRBJ2-5|TRBD1|TRBV5-1|few
CASSSTGGPQETQYF
TGCGCCAGCAGCTCGACAGGGGGCCCCCAAGAGACCCAGTACTTC
>TRBJ1-3|.|TRBV12-3/TRBV12-4|many
CASSTGRSGNTIYF
TGTGCCAGCAGTACAGGGCGCTCTGGAAACACCATATATTTT
>TRBJ2-7|.|TRBV20-1|.
CSASPLNRVTSDEQYF
TGCAGTGCTAGTCCACTCAACAGGGTGACCTCTGACGAGCAGTACTTC
>TRBJ2-5|TRBD2|TRBV20-1|.
CSARSVAGEVETQYF
TGCAGTGCTAGAAGCGTAGCGGGAGAGGTTGAGACCCAGTACTTC
>TRBJ2-1|TRBD2|TRBV5-1|few
CASSSATSGIPEQFF
TGCGCCAGCAGCTCAGCGACTAGCGGGATACCTGAGCAGTTCTTC
>TRBJ2-1|.|TRBV20-1|few
CSARDWGDEQFF
TGCAGTGCTAGAGATTGGGGGGATGAGCAGTTCTTC
>TRBJ2-1|TRBD2|TRBV20-1|.
CSTRDRGRAPNEQFF
TGCAGTACTAGAGACCGCGGGAGAGCTCCCAATGAGCAGTTCTTC
>TRBJ2-1|TRBD1|TRBV20-1|many
CSARRDRGFNEQFF
TGCAGTGCTAGAAGGGACAGGGGTTTTAATGAGCAGTTCTTC
>TRBJ1-4|.|TRBV10-3|.
CASATNEKLFF
TGTGCCTCAGCAACTAATGAAAAACTGTTTTTT
>TRBJ2-3|TRBD2|TRBV29-1|many
CSVDGLKRGYYGTDTQYF
TGCAGCGTTGACGGTTTGAAGCGGGGATATTATGGCACAGATACGCAGTATTTT
>TRBJ2-2|.|TRBV29-1|few
CSVKGGDGGELFF
TGCAGCGTCAAAGGGGGAGATGGCGGGGAGCTGTTTTTT
>TRBJ2-5|.|TRBV7-7|few
CASAGGGETQYF
TGTGCTAGCGCCGGGGGCGGAGAGACCCAGTACTTC
>TRBJ2-1|.|TRBV30|few
CAWSVRINNEQFF
TGTGCCTGGAGTGTACGGATAAACAATGAGCAGTTCTTC
>TRBJ1-4|.|TRBV20-1|few
CSARSGTSQHNEKLFF
TGCAGTGCTAGATCCGGGACCTCTCAGCATAATGAAAAACTGTTTTTT
>TRBJ2-3|.|TRBV3-1|few
CASSQVALDTQYF
TGTGCCAGCAGCCAAGTGGCTCTAGATACGCAGTATTTT
>TRBJ2-7|.|TRBV2|.
CASRPRQSSYEQYF
TGTGCCAGCAGACCACGACAGAGCTCCTACGAGCAGTACTTC
>TRBJ2-4|.|TRBV7-2|.
CASSLLSGADIQYF
TGTGCCAGCAGCTTACTGTCAGGGGCGGACATTCAGTACTTC
>TRBJ2-1|TRBD2|TRBV20-1|.
CSVPHWGGSSTDEQFF
TGCAGTGTCCCACACTGGGGCGGGAGTAGTACCGATGAGCAGTTCTTC
>TRBJ2-1|.|TRBV12-3/TRBV12-4|few
CASSTVRGDNEQFF
TGTGCCAGCAGTACGGTCAGGGGCGACAATGAGCAGTTCTTC
>TRBJ1-2|.|TRBV12-3/TRBV12-4|many
CASSLAARPNYGYTF
TGTGCCAGCAGTTTAGCGGCCAGACCAAACTATGGCTACACCTTC
>TRBJ2-4|.|TRBV6-2/TRBV6-3|.
CASRGFPGQKYF
TGTGCCAGCAGGGGTTTTCCGGGACAAAAGTACTTC